Below, 5 T cell receptor beta chains from the same sample are listed, as sequenced in a study of blood T cell repertoires in COVID-19. Assay: immunoSEQ multiplex PCR; the TCRdb copy retains only in-frame clones and omits some. The data show 200,000 to 250,000 clones, with approximately 90% seen just once and less than 3% held by the top ten. The specimen sequenced was peripheral blood. The receptors come from a man aged 30 to 39 with COVID-19, enrolled during active disease.

This rearrangement joins TRBV2 to TRBJ2-5; TRBD2 agrees at 15 bases. Germline CDR1 reads SNHLY; CDR2 reads FYNNEI. This CDR3 has 16 residues. The junction had 8 bases not matched to a gene; V was cut back by 5 bases and J by 7 bases. This chain's CDR3 is CASSPRTSGGGGTQYF. The CDR3, as DNA: TGTGCCAGCAGTCCGAGGACTAGCGGGGGGGGCGGGACCCAGTACTTC.

The chain carries TRBV30 and TRBJ1-2, with TRBD1 as a possible D gene (5 bases). V was cut by 0 bases and J by 7 bases, with 15 bases left in between. Germline values: CDR1 GTSNPN, CDR2 SVGIG (reference sequence). This CDR3 has 14 amino acids. CDR3 sequence (DNA): TGTGCCTGGAGTGTAAGGGTGGGGAGGGGTGGCTACACCTTC. Its protein product is CAWSVRVGRGGYTF.

The chain is built from TRBV21-1 and TRBJ1-1; TRBD1 was called by the table and not checked on the DNA. TRBV21-1 is flagged as a pseudogene. The CDR3 extends over 14 amino acids. The CDR3: CASSARDRGTEAFF. Here the CDR3 DNA reads TGTGCCAGCAGCGCCCGGGACAGGGGCACTGAGGCTTTCTTT.

This rearrangement joins TRBV28 to TRBJ1-1; 7 bases map to TRBD1. The CDR3 spans 14 residues. The V and J ends lost 6 bases and 5 bases, in that order; junction bases with no gene match: 9. CDR1 is MDHEN and CDR2 is SYDVKM in the germline V gene. CDR3 nucleotide sequence: TGTGCCAGCAGCCCCCCGACAGGGAGGACTGAAGCTTTCTTT. Translation gives CASSPPTGRTEAFF.

This clone occurred a few times. The rearrangement joins TRBV6-2 or TRBV6-3 to TRBJ1-5, with 7 bases lining up with TRBD1. The V gene's germline CDR1 is MNHEY and CDR2 SVGEGT. CDR3 size: 17 residues. J lost 0 bases, V lost 6 bases, and 11 bases had no gene match. The CDR3 DNA reads TGTGCCAGCAGCACCGTAGGGACAGACTATAGCAATCAGCCCCAGCATTTT. The encoded protein is CASSTVGTDYSNQPQHF.